This TCR beta chain was sequenced for a study of response to subunit inactivated influenza vaccine (dated by TCRdb to 2016 to 2019). About the full investigation: To follow how T cells responded to a trivalent subunit inactivated influenza vaccine, the researchers relied on deep quantitative profiling of the T cell receptor repertoire. General conclusions and limits of the study: The authors suggested that each seasonal influenza vaccination may recruit only a limited number of new T cells.

To prepare the library, RT-PCR was applied. The sequencer listed for this sample is Illumina HiSeq 2500. TCRdb handled the public reads itself, with Q25 trimming in fastp and clone calling in MiXCR, and kept productive beta chains. Each entry is one CDR3 protein sequence, shown with its most common DNA and genes. The sample records 600,000 to 850,000 distinct CDR3 sequences, around 13% of which are singletons. Jointly, the top ten make up 7.5% to 9% of the sample. In this sample, this clonotype turned up a few times. The antigen this receptor binds is unknown. The record has no base qualities; no much larger clone is one base away. The cysteine opens and the phenylalanine closes a CDR3 of 14 amino acids. Only the CDR3 DNA stays, 42 bases, in frame from base 1. After removal of 5 bases from V and 7 bases from J, the junction retains 3 bases not matched to a gene. Via the germline V gene, CDR1 is SGHAT and CDR2 FQNNGV.

The input for sequencing was PBMCs from blood, taken around two weeks before vaccination. The clonotype comes from a man over 45 who received an inactivated influenza vaccine. Donor details come from another sample of the same person, matched by shared clones. This receptor chain uses TRBV11-2 and TRBJ1-4; 11 bases in between match TRBD1. The CDR3 region: CASSGGQGGEKLFF. Read as DNA, the sequence is TGTGCCAGCAGCGGGGGACAGGGGGGTGAAAAACTGTTTTTT.